This T cell receptor beta chain was identified in a study of blood T cell repertoires in COVID-19. Looking at the study overall: Sites in the United States, Italy and Spain provided acute and convalescent COVID-19 samples. PBMCs, B-cell-depleted T cells, or T cells provided the cDNA or gDNA that made up the material.

Source study methods: Amplification with reference gene primers provided the estimates of nucleated cell counts. The protocol was immunoSEQ multiplex PCR, while the TCRdb copy is restricted to in-frame clones and leaves out a portion. V, J and clone size are taken as reported in that table, and D and trimming were inferred from the DNA itself. The profile covers some 180,000 clones, with 88% appearing a single time and 2% to 2.5% taken by the ten largest. V shed 7 bases and J shed 6 bases, with 10 bases lying between them. Germline CDR1 SGHRS, CDR2 YFSETQ. CDR3 length equals 11 residues. The J gene is TRBJ1-2, the V gene TRBV5-1; D perhaps matches TRBD1 (5 bases). The receptor comes from a man aged 50 to 59 who had recovered from COVID-19. The sequencing input was peripheral blood. CDR3 region: CASAGSDGYTF. Written as DNA, the CDR3 is TGCGCCAGCGCAGGGTCTGATGGCTACACCTTC.